The 21 T cell receptor beta chains in this list originate from one sample, sequenced in a study of blood T cell repertoires in COVID-19. Generated by immunoSEQ multiplex PCR, the TCRdb table keeps only in-frame clones and is missing some. This sample has 270,000 or so clones, with about four fifths found just once. The specimen was peripheral blood. Every receptor here comes from a woman aged 18-29 years with acute or convalescent COVID-19.

V gene TRBV3-1 (or the pseudogene TRBV3-2) combines with J gene TRBJ2-5; 11 bases line up with TRBD2. The germline gives CDR1 LGHDT, CDR2 YNNKEL (reference sequence). The length of the CDR3 is 17 residues. V was clipped by 0 bases and J by 7 bases; unmatched bases: 10. The CDR3 DNA sequence: TGTGCCAGCAGCCAAGATCGAAGTAGCGGGAGGGCCGGGACCCAGTACTTC. Its translation is CASSQDRSSGRAGTQYF.

The rearrangement joins TRBV14 to TRBJ1-1; D is unresolved. This CDR3 comprises 13 residues. The V gene's germline CDR1 is SGHDN and CDR2 FVKESK. Trimming stripped 1 base from V and 1 base from J, with 4 bases between. CDR3 sequence: CASSQVQNTEAFF. Written as DNA, the CDR3 is TGTGCCAGCAGCCAAGTACAGAACACTGAAGCTTTCTTT.

The CDR3 reads CASSSVFQETQYF. CDR3 bases: TGTGCCAGTAGTAGCGTTTTCCAAGAGACCCAGTACTTC. This sequence joins TRBV19 and TRBJ2-5; D call uncertain. The CDR3 is made up of 13 amino acids. The germline V gene has CDR1 LNHDA and CDR2 SQIVND (reference sequence). With 4 bases removed from V and 1 base from J, the gap between germline ends came to 7 bases. The full variable domain, completed using reference TRBV19 and TRBJ2-5, is DGGITQSPKYLFRKEGQNVTLSCEQNLNHDAMYWYRQDPGQGLRLIYYSQIVNDFQKGDIAEGYSVSREKKESFPLTVTSAQKNPTAFYLCASSSVFQETQYFGPGTRLLVL.

The rearrangement uses TRBV7-2 and TRBJ1-1, with a tentative D call TRBD1 (5 bases). V gave up 5 bases and J gave up 1 base, with 11 bases separating them. Germline V CDR1 and CDR2: SGHTA, FQGNSA. The CDR3 totals 14 residues. The CDR3 loop reads CASSIGGANTEAFF. CDR3 nucleotides: TGTGCCAGCAGCATCGGCGGGGCGAACACTGAAGCTTTCTTT.

J is TRBJ2-3 and V is TRBV4-3; 9 nucleotides agree with TRBD2. Germline CDR1 reads LGHNA; CDR2 reads YSLEER. J gave up 4 bases and V 1 base, and 6 bases lay outside the gene matches. This CDR3 contains 16 residues. Here the CDR3 reads CASSQVFRGRADTQYF. The CDR3 region has the DNA TGCGCCAGCAGCCAAGTGTTTCGCGGGAGGGCAGATACGCAGTATTTT.

This clone turned up a few times. This chain links TRBV6-2 or TRBV6-3 with TRBJ2-7; 10 bases map to TRBD2. The germline CDR1 and CDR2 sequences are MNHEY and SVGEGT. The CDR3 extends over 18 amino acids. Unmatched junction bases numbered 13, after V lost 2 bases and J lost 3 bases. As DNA, the CDR3 is TGTGCCAGCAGTTACCGCCCTCTAGCGGGAGATCCTCACTACGAGCAGTACTTC. As protein: CASSYRPLAGDPHYEQYF.

The chain joins TRBV19 to TRBJ1-2; tentative D call: TRBD1 (5 bases). V lost 5 bases to trimming and J lost 2 bases, with 15 bases between them. CDR3 size: 15 residues. Germline-derived CDR1 and CDR2 are LNHDA and SQIVND (reference sequence). CDR3 coding DNA: TGTGCCAGTAGTCTCACGGAGCGGGGGAACTATGGCTACACCTTC. Amino acid sequence: CASSLTERGNYGYTF.

V gene TRBV11-2 combines with J gene TRBJ1-2; D perhaps matches TRBD1 (5 bases). Trimming stripped 6 bases from V and 10 bases from J, with 18 bases between. The CDR3 totals 13 residues. The germline gives CDR1 SGHAT, CDR2 FQNNGV. The chain's CDR3 is CASRVLGRGAYTF. In nucleotides, the CDR3 is TGTGCCAGCAGAGTTTTGGGACGCGGGGCCTACACCTTC.

This clone was observed many times. The V gene is TRBV7-9, the J gene TRBJ2-2, with 8 nucleotides matching TRBD2. This CDR3 has 14 residues. Unmatched junction bases numbered 7, after V lost 7 bases and J lost 6 bases. Germline-derived CDR1 and CDR2 are SEHNR and FQNEAQ (reference sequence). CDR3 residues: CASKVSGTAGELFF. CDR3 sequence (DNA): TGTGCCAGCAAGGTTAGCGGGACTGCCGGGGAGCTGTTTTTT.

V is TRBV4-3 and J is TRBJ1-2; 7 bases are a match to TRBD1. V trimming: 2 bases; J trimming: 6 bases; junction bases outside the gene matches: 9. This CDR3 has 15 amino acids. Germline loops: CDR1 LGHNA, CDR2 YSLEER. Here the CDR3 reads CASSQIRGIGNGYTF. CDR3 coding DNA: TGCGCCAGCAGCCAAATCAGGGGGATAGGGAATGGCTACACCTTC.

This clone appeared a few times. V and J are TRBV4-2 and TRBJ1-3; TRBD1 matches at 7 bases. Trimming took 1 base from V and 5 from J; bases not matched to a gene: 5. The germline gives CDR1 LGHNA, CDR2 YNFKEQ. The CDR3 is 15 amino acids. CDR3: CASSQGQGVRNTIYF. As DNA, the CDR3 is TGTGCCAGCAGCCAAGGACAGGGAGTGCGAAACACCATATATTTT.

The rearrangement joins TRBV28 to TRBJ2-3, with 8 bases identical to TRBD2. This CDR3 has 14 residues. CDR1 and CDR2 (germline): MDHEN, SYDVKM. V lost 6 bases and J lost 4; bases outside the gene matches: 6. The CDR3 sequence is CASRGGRHPDTQYF. The CDR3 coding sequence is TGTGCCAGCAGGGGCGGGAGGCACCCAGATACGCAGTATTTT. Full variable domain (missing parts from reference TRBV28 and TRBJ2-3): DVKVTQSSRYLVKRTGEKVFLECVQDMDHENMFWYRQDPGLGLRLIYFSYDVKMKEKGDIPEGYSVSREKKERFSLILESASTNQTSMYLCASRGGRHPDTQYFGPGTRLTVL.

This sequence joins TRBV7-9 and TRBJ2-7, with 7 nucleotides matching TRBD2. Germline loops: CDR1 SEHNR, CDR2 FQNEAQ (reference sequence). The CDR3 is 18 amino acids. The V gene end was trimmed by 6 bases and the J gene end by 0 bases; junction bases not matched to a gene: 17. CDR3 sequence: CASSSSLSGGEGSYEQYF. The CDR3 DNA reads as TGTGCCAGCAGTTCCTCTTTAAGTGGTGGGGAGGGCTCCTACGAGCAGTACTTC.

The genes are TRBV15 and TRBJ2-1; TRBD1 matches 9 bases. The CDR3 is 15 residues long. V lost 1 base and J lost 8; bases outside the gene matches: 6. Germline V gene sequence: CDR1 LNHNV, CDR2 YYDKDF (reference sequence). The CDR3, as DNA: TGTGCCACCAGCAGAGTGGGGACAGGGAACGATGAGCAGTTCTTC. Amino acids: CATSRVGTGNDEQFF.

The chain uses TRBV27 and TRBJ1-6; D is unclear. The germline CDR1 and CDR2 sequences are MNHEY and SMNVEV (reference sequence). V was clipped by 6 bases and J by 9 bases, with 9 bases between them. The CDR3 is 12 residues long. This CDR3 reads CASSLGGSPLHF. The CDR3 DNA follows: TGTGCCAGCAGCCTAGGCGGTTCACCCCTCCACTTT.

The V gene is TRBV19, the J gene TRBJ2-7; 7 bases align to TRBD1. Germline lookup yields CDR1 LNHDA and CDR2 SQIVND (reference sequence). This CDR3 is built from 12 residues. The ends lost 10 bases at V and 2 bases at J; junction bases unmatched: 5. The CDR3 spells CAIVGGAYEQYF. The CDR3 nucleotides are TGTGCCATCGTAGGGGGCGCCTACGAGCAGTACTTC.

V gene TRBV27 combines with J gene TRBJ1-4; 7 positions agree with TRBD1. CDR1 and CDR2 from the germline V gene are MNHEY and SMNVEV (reference sequence). This CDR3 has 14 residues. The junction had 5 bases not matched to a gene; V was cut back by 4 bases and J by 6 bases. The CDR3 protein is CASSSGGTDEKLFF. In DNA form, the CDR3 reads TGTGCCAGCAGTTCAGGGGGGACAGATGAAAAACTGTTTTTT.

The rearrangement joins TRBV5-1 to TRBJ1-4; the D gene is possibly TRBD1 (5 bases). V lost 4 bases and J 8 bases, leaving 18 bases between the germline ends. The germline gives CDR1 SGHRS, CDR2 YFSETQ. There are 15 residues in the CDR3. Written as DNA, the CDR3 is TGCGCCAGCAGCCCTACAGGCGTACCTGGGGAAAAACTGTTTTTT. As protein: CASSPTGVPGEKLFF.

The V gene is TRBV4-1, the J gene TRBJ1-3, with D unclear. V shed 0 bases and J shed 3 bases, with 9 bases lying between them. This CDR3 region has 15 residues. Germline V gives CDR1 MGHRA, CDR2 YSYEKL. CDR3 DNA: TGCGCCAGCAGCCAAGATCCGGGGTTTGGAAACACCATATATTTT. It translates to CASSQDPGFGNTIYF.

The V call is TRBV2, the J call TRBJ2-5, with a weak D call TRBD2 (6 bases). With 8 bases removed from V and 1 base from J, the gap between germline ends came to 14 bases. The CDR3 is made up of 14 amino acids. Germline V lookup: CDR1 SNHLY, CDR2 FYNNEI. This chain's CDR3 is CASSGGIGQETQYF. CDR3 DNA sequence: TGTGCCAGCTCAGGCGGGATCGGCCAAGAGACCCAGTACTTC. The whole variable domain, filled in from reference TRBV2 and TRBJ2-5, reads EPEVTQTPSHQVTQMGQEVILRCVPISNHLYFYWYRQILGQKVEFLVSFYNNEISEKSEIFDDQFSVERPDGSNFTLKIRSTKLEDSAMYFCASSGGIGQETQYFGPGTRLLVL.

The gene calls are TRBV18 and TRBJ2-5; 11 nucleotides align to TRBD2. The germline V gene encodes CDR1 KGHSH and CDR2 LQKENI. CDR3 size: 15 residues. Trimming at V came to 3 bases and at J to 5 bases, leaving 5 bases not matched to a gene. CDR3 in amino acids: CASSPGLAVRETQYF. The DNA of the CDR3 is TGTGCCAGCTCACCGGGACTAGCGGTCCGGGAGACCCAGTACTTC. Full variable domain (remainder filled in from reference TRBV18 and TRBJ2-5): NAGVMQNPRHLVRRRGQEARLRCSPMKGHSHVYWYRQLPEEGLKFMVYLQKENIIDESGMPKERFSAEFPKEGPSILRIQQVVRGDSAAYFCASSPGLAVRETQYFGPGTRLLVL.